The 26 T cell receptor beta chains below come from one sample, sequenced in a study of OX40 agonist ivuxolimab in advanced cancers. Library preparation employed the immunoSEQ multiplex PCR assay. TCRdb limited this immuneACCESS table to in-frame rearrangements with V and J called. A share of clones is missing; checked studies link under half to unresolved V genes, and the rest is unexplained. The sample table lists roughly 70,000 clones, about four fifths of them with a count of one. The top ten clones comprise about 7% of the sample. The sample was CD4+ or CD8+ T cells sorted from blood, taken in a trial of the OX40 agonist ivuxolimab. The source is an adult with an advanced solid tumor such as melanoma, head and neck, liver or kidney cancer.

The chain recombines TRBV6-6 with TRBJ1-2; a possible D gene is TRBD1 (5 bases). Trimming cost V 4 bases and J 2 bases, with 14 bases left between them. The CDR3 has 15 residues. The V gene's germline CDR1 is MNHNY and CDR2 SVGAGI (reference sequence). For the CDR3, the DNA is TGTGCCAGCAGTTCGGCCCCAGGGAGGAACTATGGCTACACCTTC. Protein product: CASSSAPGRNYGYTF.

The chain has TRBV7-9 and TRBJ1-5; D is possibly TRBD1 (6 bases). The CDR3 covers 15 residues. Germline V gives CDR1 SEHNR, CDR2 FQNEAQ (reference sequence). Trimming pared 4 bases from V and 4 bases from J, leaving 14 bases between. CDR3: CASSSARDTNQPQHF. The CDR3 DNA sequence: TGTGCCAGCAGCTCGGCCCGGGACACTAATCAGCCCCAGCATTTT. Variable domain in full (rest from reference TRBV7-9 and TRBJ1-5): DTGVSQNPRHKITKRGQNVTFRCDPISEHNRLYWYRQTLGQGPEFLTYFQNEAQLEKSRLLSDRFSAERPKGSFSTLEIQRTEQGDSAMYLCASSSARDTNQPQHFGDGTRLSIL.

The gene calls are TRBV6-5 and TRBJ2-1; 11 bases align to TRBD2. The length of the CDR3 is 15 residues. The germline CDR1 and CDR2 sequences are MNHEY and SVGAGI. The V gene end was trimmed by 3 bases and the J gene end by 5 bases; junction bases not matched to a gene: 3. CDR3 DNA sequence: TGTGCCAGCAGTTATGAACTAGCGGGAGACAATGAGCAGTTCTTC. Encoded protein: CASSYELAGDNEQFF.

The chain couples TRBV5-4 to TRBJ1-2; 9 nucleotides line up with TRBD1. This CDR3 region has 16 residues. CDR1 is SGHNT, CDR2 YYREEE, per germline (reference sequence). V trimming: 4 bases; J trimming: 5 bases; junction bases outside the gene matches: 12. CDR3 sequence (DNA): TGTGCCAGCAGCCCCGAATTGACAGGGGGGATATATGGCTACACCTTC. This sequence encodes CASSPELTGGIYGYTF.

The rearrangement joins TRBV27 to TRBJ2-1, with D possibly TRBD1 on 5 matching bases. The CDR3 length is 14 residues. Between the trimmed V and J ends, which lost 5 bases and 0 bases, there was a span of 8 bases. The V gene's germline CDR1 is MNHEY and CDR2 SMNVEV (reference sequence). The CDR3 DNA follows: TGTGCCAGCAGTGGGGCAAGCTCCTACAATGAGCAGTTCTTC. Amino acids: CASSGASSYNEQFF.

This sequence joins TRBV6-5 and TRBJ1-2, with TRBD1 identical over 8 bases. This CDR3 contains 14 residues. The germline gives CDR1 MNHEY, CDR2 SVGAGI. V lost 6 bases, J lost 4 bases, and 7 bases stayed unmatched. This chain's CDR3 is CASSPDREGYGYTF. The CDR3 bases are TGTGCCAGCAGCCCGGACAGGGAAGGCTATGGCTACACCTTC.

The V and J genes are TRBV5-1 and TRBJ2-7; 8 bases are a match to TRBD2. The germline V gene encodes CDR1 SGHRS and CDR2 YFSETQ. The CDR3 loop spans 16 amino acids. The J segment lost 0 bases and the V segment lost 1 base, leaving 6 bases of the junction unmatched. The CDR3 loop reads CASSLSPSGSSYEQYF. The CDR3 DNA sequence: TGCGCCAGCAGCTTGAGCCCTAGCGGGTCCTCCTACGAGCAGTACTTC.

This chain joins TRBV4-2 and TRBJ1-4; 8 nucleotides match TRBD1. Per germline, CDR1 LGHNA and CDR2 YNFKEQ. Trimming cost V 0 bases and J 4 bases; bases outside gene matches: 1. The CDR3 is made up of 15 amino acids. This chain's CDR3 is CASSQETGDNEKLFF. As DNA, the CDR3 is TGTGCCAGCAGCCAAGAGACAGGGGATAATGAAAAACTGTTTTTT.

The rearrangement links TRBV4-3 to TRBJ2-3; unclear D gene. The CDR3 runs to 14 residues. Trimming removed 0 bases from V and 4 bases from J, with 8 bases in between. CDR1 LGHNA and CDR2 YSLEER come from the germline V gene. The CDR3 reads CASSQESPSDTQYF. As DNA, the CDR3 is TGCGCCAGCAGCCAAGAAAGCCCCTCAGATACGCAGTATTTT.

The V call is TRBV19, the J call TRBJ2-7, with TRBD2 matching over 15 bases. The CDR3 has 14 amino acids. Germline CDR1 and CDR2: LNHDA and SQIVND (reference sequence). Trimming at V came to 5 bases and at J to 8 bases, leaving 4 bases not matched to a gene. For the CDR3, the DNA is TGTGCCAGTAGTTCCGGGACTAGCGGGAGGAAGCAGTACTTC. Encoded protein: CASSSGTSGRKQYF. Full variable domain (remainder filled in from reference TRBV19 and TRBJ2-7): DGGITQSPKYLFRKEGQNVTLSCEQNLNHDAMYWYRQDPGQGLRLIYYSQIVNDFQKGDIAEGYSVSREKKESFPLTVTSAQKNPTAFYLCASSSGTSGRKQYFGPGTRLTVT.

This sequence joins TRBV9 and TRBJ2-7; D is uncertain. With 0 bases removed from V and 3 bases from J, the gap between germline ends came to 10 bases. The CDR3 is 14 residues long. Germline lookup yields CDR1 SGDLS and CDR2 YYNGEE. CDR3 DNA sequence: TGTGCCAGCAGCGTAGGGTTGGGTGACTACGAGCAGTACTTC. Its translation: CASSVGLGDYEQYF.

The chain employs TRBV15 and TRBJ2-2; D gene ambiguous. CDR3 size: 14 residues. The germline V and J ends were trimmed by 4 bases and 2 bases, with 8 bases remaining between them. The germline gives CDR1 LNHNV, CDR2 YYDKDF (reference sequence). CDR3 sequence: CATSKLKNTGELFF. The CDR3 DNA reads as TGTGCCACCAGCAAATTGAAAAACACCGGGGAGCTGTTTTTT. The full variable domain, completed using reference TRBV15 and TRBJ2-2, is DAMVIQNPRYQVTQFGKPVTLSCSQTLNHNVMYWYQQKSSQAPKLLFHYYDKDFNNEADTPDNFQSRRPNTSFCFLDIRSPGLGDTAMYLCATSKLKNTGELFFGEGSRLTVL.

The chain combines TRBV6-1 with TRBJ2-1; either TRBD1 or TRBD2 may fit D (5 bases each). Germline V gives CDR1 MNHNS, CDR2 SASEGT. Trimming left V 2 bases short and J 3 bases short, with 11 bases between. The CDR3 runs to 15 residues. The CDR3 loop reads CASSEPWGYYNEQFF. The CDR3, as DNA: TGTGCCAGCAGTGAACCTTGGGGGTACTACAATGAGCAGTTCTTC.

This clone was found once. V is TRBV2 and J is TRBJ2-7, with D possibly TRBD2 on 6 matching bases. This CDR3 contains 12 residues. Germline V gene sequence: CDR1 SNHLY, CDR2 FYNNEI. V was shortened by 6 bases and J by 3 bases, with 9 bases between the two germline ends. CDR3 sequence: CASRGDFYEQYV. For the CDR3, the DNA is TGTGCCAGCAGAGGGGACTTCTACGAGCAGTACGTC.

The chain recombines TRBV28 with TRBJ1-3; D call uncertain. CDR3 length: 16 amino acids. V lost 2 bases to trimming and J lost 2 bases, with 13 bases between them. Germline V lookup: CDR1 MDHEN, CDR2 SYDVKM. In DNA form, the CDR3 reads TGTGCCAGCAGTTTAGTAGGGCTACAAACTGGAAACACCATATATTTT. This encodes CASSLVGLQTGNTIYF.

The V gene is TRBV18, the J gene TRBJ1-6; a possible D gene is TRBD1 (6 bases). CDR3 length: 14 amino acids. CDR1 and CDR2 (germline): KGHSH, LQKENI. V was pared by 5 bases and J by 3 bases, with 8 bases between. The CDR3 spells CASSADSYNSPLHF. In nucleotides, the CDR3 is TGTGCCAGCTCAGCGGACAGCTATAATTCACCCCTCCACTTT.

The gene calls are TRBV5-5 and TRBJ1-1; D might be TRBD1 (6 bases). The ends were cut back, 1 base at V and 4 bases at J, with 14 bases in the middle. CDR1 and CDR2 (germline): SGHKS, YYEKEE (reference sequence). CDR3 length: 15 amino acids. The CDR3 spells CASSLFSGVGTEAFF. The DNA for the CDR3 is TGTGCCAGCAGCTTGTTCTCAGGGGTAGGCACTGAAGCTTTCTTT.

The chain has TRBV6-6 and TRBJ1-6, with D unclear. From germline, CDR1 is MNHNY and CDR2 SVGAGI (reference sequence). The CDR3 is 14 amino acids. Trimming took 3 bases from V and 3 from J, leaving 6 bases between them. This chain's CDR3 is CASSYGVYNSPLHF. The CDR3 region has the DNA TGTGCCAGCAGTTATGGGGTCTATAATTCACCCCTCCACTTT.

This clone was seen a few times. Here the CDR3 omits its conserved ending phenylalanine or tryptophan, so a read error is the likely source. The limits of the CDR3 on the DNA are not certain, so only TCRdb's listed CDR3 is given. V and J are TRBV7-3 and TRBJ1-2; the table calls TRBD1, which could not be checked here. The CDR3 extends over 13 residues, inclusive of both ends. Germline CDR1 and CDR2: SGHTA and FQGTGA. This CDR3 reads CASSLAKQAPLSI.

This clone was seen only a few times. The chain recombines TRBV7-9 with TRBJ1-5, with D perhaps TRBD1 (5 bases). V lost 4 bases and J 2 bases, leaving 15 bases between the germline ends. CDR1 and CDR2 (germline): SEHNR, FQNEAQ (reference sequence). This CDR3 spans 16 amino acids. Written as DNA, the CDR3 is TGTGCCAGCAGCTCCGGGGGTTCTTTGGGCAATCAGCCCCAGCATTTT. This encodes CASSSGGSLGNQPQHF.

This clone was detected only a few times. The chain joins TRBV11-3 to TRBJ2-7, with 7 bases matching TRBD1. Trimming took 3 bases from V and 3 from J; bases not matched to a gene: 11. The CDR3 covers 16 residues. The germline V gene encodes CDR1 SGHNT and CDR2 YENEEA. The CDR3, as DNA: TGTGCCAGCAGCTTGGAACCAGGGGGTGATGGCTACGAGCAGTACTTC. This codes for CASSLEPGGDGYEQYF.

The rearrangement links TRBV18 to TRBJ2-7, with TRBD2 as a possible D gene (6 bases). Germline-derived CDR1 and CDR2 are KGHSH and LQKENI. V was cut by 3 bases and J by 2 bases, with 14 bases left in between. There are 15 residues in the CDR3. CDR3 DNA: TGTGCCAGCTCACCTTACGGGAGTACGGCCTACGAGCAGTACTTC. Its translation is CASSPYGSTAYEQYF.

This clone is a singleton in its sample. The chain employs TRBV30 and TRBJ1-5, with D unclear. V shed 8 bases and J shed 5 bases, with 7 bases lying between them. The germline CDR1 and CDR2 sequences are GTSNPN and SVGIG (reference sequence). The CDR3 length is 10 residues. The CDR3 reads CAADYQPQHF. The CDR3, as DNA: TGTGCCGCGGACTATCAGCCCCAGCATTTT.

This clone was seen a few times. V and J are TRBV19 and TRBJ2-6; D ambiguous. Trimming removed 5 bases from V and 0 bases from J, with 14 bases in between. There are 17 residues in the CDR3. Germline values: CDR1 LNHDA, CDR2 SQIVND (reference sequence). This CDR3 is CASSRSPRSSGANVLTF. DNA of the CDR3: TGTGCCAGTAGTCGATCTCCGCGTAGCTCTGGGGCCAACGTCCTGACTTTC.

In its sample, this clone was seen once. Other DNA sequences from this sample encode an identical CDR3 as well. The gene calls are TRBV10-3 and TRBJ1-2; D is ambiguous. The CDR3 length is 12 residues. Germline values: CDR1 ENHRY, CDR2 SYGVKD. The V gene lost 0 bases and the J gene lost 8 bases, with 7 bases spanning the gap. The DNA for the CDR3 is TGTGCCATCAGTGAGTCAGCTGGGGGCTACACCTTC. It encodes CAISESAGGYTF.

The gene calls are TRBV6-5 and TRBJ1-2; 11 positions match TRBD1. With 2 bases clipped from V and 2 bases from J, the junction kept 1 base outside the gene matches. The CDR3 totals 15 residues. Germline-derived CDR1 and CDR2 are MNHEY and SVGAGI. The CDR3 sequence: CASSYRDRGNYGYTF. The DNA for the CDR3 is TGTGCCAGCAGTTACCGGGACAGGGGGAACTATGGCTACACCTTC.